The sequence of this T cell receptor beta chain was determined in a study of early T cells in non-severe SARS-CoV-2 infection. Each cDNA molecule carried a unique molecular identifier. TCRdb reprocessed the 5' RACE reads via MiXCR and lists one record per CDR3 protein. The sample holds tens of thousands of distinct CDR3 sequences, 20% to 25% seen once. Trimming removed 4 bases from V and 10 bases from J; junction bases left unmatched: 12. The CDR3 is 15 residues long. The input for sequencing was whole blood, taken at baseline. The clonotype originates from an adult who was a healthcare worker with PCR-confirmed SARS-CoV-2 infection or an uninfected control (not recorded which). The gene calls are TRBV12-3 or TRBV12-4 and TRBJ1-1, with TRBD1 matching over 10 bases. DNA of the CDR3: TGTGCCAGCAGTTCAATAACCGGGACAGGGGTAAGAGCTTTCTTT. It encodes CASSSITGTGVRAFF.